The 2 T cell receptor beta chains presented below share a single source sample, sequenced in a study of blood T cell repertoires in COVID-19. Clones were read by immunoSEQ multiplex PCR, and TCRdb kept only the in-frame ones, dropping some. The repertoire consists of about 180,000 clones, with around 87% occurring once and the leading ten covering 2.5%. Sequencing was done on a sample of peripheral blood. Receptor source: a man in his forties or fifties with active or convalescent COVID-19.

The rearrangement joins TRBV5-4 to TRBJ2-7; D may be TRBD2 (5 bases). V shed 0 bases and J shed 6 bases, with 10 bases lying between them. This CDR3 spans 13 amino acids. CDR1 is SGHNT and CDR2 is YYREEE in the germline V gene (reference sequence). CDR3 coding DNA: TGTGCCAGCAGCTTGGTGGCAGAGGGCGAGCAGTACTTC. Translating gives CASSLVAEGEQYF.

The rearrangement joins TRBV5-1 to TRBJ2-2; 8 nucleotides match TRBD2. Germline V CDR1 and CDR2: SGHRS, YFSETQ. The length of the CDR3 is 20 residues. V was pared by 1 base and J by 4 bases, with 18 bases of the junction left unmatched. In nucleotides, the CDR3 is TGCGCCAGCAGCTTGAATCCCCAAGGTGCTGGACTAGCAGCCACCGGGGAGCTGTTTTTT. Amino acids: CASSLNPQGAGLAATGELFF.